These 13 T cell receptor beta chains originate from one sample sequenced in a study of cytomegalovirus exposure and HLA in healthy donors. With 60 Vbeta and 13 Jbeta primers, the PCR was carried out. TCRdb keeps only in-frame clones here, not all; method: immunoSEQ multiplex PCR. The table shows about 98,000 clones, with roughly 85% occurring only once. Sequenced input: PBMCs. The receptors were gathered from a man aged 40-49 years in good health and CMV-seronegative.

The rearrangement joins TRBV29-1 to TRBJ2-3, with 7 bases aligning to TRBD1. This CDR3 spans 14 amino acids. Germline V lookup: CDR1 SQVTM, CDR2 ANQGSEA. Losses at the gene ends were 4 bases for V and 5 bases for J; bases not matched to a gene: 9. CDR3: CSVGSGGFVDTQYF. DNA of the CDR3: TGCAGCGTTGGATCAGGGGGTTTTGTAGATACGCAGTATTTT.

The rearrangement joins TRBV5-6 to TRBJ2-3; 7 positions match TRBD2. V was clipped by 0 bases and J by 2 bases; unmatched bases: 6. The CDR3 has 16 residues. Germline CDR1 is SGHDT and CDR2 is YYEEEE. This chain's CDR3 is CASSLELSGDTDTQYF. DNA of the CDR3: TGTGCCAGCAGCTTGGAGTTGAGCGGGGACACAGATACGCAGTATTTT.

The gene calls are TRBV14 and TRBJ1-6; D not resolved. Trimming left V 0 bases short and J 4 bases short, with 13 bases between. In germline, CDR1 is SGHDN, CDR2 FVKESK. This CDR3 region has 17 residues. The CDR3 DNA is TGTGCCAGCAGCCAAGAGAGTTTGAGATTGTATAATTCACCCCTCCACTTT. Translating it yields CASSQESLRLYNSPLHF.

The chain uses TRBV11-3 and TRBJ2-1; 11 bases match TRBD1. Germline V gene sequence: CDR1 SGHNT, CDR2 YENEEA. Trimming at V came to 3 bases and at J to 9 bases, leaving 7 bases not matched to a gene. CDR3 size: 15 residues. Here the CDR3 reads CASSFGQGAKSEQFF. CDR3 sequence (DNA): TGTGCCAGCAGCTTCGGACAGGGGGCGAAGTCTGAGCAGTTCTTC.

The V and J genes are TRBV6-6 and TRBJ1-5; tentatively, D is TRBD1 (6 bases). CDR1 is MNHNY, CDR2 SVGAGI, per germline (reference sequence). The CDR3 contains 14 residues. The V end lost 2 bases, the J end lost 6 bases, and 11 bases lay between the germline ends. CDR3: CASSYRGTGQPQHF. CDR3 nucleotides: TGTGCCAGCAGTTACAGGGGGACGGGTCAGCCCCAGCATTTT.

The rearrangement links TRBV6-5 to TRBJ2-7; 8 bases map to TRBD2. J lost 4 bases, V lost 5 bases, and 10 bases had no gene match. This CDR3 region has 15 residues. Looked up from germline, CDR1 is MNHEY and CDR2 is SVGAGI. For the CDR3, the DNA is TGTGCCAGCAGTCGGACCGGGACTAGTACGTACGAGCAGTACTTC. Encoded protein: CASSRTGTSTYEQYF.

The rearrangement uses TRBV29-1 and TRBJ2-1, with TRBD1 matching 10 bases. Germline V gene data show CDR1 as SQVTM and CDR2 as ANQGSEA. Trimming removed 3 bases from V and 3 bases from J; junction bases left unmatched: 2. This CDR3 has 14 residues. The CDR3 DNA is TGCAGCGTTGAGGGGACAGGGGTCTACAATGAGCAGTTCTTC. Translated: CSVEGTGVYNEQFF.

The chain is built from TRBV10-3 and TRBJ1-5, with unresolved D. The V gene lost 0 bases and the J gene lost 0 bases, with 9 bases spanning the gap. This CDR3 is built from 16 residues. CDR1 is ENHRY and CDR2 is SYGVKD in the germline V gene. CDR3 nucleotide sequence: TGTGCCATCAGTGAGTCCACGGTTATTAGCAATCAGCCCCAGCATTTT. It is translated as CAISESTVISNQPQHF.

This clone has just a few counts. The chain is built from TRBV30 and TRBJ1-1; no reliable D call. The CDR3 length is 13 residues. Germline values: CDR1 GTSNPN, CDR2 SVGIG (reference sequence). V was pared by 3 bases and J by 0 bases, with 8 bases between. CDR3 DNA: TGTGCCTGGAGCCCGACACTGAACACTGAAGCTTTCTTT. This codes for CAWSPTLNTEAFF.

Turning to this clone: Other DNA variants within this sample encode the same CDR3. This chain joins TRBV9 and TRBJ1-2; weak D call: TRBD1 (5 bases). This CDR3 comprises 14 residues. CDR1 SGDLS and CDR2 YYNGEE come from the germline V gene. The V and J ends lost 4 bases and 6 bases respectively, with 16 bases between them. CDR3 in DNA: TGTGCCAGCAGCCCAACAGGCCTCAGGGATGGCTACACCTTC. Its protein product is CASSPTGLRDGYTF.

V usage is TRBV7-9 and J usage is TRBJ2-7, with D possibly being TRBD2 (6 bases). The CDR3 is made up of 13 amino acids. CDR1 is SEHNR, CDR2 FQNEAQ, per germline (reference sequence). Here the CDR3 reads CSTPGPGVYEQYF. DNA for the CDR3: TGTTCCACCCCTGGCCCGGGGGTCTACGAGCAGTACTTC.

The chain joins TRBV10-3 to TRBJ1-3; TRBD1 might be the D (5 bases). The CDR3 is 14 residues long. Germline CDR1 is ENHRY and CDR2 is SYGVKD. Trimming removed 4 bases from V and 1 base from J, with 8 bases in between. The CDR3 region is CAISGGESGNTIYF. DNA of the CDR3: TGTGCCATCAGTGGGGGGGAGTCTGGAAACACCATATATTTT.

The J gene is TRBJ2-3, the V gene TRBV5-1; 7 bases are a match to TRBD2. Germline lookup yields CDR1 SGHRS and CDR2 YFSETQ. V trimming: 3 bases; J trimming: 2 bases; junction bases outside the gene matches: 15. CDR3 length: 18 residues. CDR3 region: CASSSPSSPTSNTDTQYF. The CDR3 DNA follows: TGCGCCAGCAGCTCCCCCAGTTCCCCGACTAGCAACACAGATACGCAGTATTTT.